These 4 T cell receptor beta chains share one sample of origin, sequenced in a study of shared clonotypes between healthy human individuals. Some clones are missing from TCRdb's copy, which holds only in-frame ones; the method was immunoSEQ multiplex PCR. The sample lists approximately 1.9 million clones, 93% seen once, with over 1.5% in the top ten. Terminally differentiated effector memory CD45RA+ cells were excluded from the naive CD8 cells, which were CD45RO-negative and positively selected for CCR7. Sequenced sample: naive CD8+ T cells from PBMCs. Receptors originate from a man between 18 and 29 years old in good health. Some clones in this sample may be carry-over from other donors' samples.

The rearrangement joins TRBV6-4 to TRBJ2-1; 10 nucleotides line up with TRBD2. V dropped 3 bases and J dropped 8; count of bases not matched to a gene: 13. This CDR3 has 17 residues. Germline V gene sequence: CDR1 MRHNA, CDR2 SNTAGT. CDR3 DNA sequence: TGTGCCAGCAGTGATGGTTTTGGGCTAGCGGGAGAGGATGAGCAGTTCTTC. This codes for CASSDGFGLAGEDEQFF.

The rearrangement links TRBV7-3 to TRBJ2-2, with D hard to call. The germline CDR1 and CDR2 sequences are SGHTA and FQGTGA. The ends were cut back, 5 bases at V and 5 bases at J, with 9 bases in the middle. This CDR3 is 13 amino acids long. In nucleotides, the CDR3 is TGTGCCAGCAGCCCGGACGGGACCGGGGAGCTGTTTTTT. This sequence encodes CASSPDGTGELFF.

This rearrangement joins TRBV5-4 to TRBJ2-3, with 14 nucleotides matching TRBD2. V lost 0 bases and J lost 6; bases outside the gene matches: 3. The CDR3 contains 16 residues. The germline V gene has CDR1 SGHNT and CDR2 YYREEE (reference sequence). The CDR3 nucleotides are TGTGCCAGCAGCTTGGGACTAGCGGGAGGGCCGGATACGCAGTATTTT. Residues: CASSLGLAGGPDTQYF.

This clone showed up just once. The CDR3 protein is CASSPWDSSYEQYF. The CDR3 coding sequence is TGTGCCAGCAGTCCGTGGGACAGCTCCTACGAGCAGTACTTC. The J gene is TRBJ2-7, the V gene TRBV5-5, with TRBD1 matching 7 bases. The CDR3 length is 14 residues. The ends lost 5 bases at V and 0 bases at J; junction bases unmatched: 5. CDR1 and CDR2 from the germline V gene are SGHKS and YYEKEE (reference sequence).